This T cell receptor beta chain originates from a study of cytomegalovirus exposure and HLA in healthy donors. The wider study: Prior work identified around 100 million unique TCR beta sequences in some 180 million T cells.

About this clone: Its target is not known.

It was with 60 Vbeta and 13 Jbeta primers that the PCR ran. The table came from immunoSEQ multiplex PCR; TCRdb's copy has only in-frame clones and leaves some out. The profile shows roughly 110,000 clones, over 70% of them singletons. Notes on the study in general: Of the V segments, some could not be distinguished, including TRBV6-2 and TRBV6-3, and were excluded. It was likely that a cluster of highly shared sequence variants was a sequencing artifact. Presence/absence analyses assumed roughly uniform sequencing depth across donors, which may not hold.

Germline V CDR1 and CDR2: MGHRA, YSYEKL. The CDR3 extends over 16 amino acids. V was clipped by 1 base and J by 6 bases; unmatched bases: 8. The chain uses TRBV4-1 and TRBJ2-1; 8 positions agree with TRBD1. Sequences were obtained from PBMCs. The clonotype originates from a man aged 25 to 40 in good health and CMV-seronegative. Here the CDR3 DNA reads TGCGCCAGCAGCCAAGGGACAGGGAAGGTGAGCAATGAGCAGTTCTTC. Translation: CASSQGTGKVSNEQFF.